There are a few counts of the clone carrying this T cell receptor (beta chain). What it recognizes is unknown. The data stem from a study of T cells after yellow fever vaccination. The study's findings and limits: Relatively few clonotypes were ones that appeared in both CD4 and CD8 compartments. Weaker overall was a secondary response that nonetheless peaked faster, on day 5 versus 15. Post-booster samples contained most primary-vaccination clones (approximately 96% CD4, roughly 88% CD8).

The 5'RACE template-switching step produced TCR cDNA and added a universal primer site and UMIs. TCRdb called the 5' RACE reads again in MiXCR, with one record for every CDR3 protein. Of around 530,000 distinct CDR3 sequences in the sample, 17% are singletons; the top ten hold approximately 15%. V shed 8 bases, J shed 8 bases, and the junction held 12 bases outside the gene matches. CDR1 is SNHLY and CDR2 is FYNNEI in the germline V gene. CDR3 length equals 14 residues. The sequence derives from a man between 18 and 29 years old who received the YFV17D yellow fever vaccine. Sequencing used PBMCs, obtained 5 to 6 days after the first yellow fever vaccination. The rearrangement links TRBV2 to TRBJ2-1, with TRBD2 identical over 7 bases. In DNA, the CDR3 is TGTGCCAGCCCGCGGGGGACTACCGGGTATGAGCAGTTCTTC. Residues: CASPRGTTGYEQFF.